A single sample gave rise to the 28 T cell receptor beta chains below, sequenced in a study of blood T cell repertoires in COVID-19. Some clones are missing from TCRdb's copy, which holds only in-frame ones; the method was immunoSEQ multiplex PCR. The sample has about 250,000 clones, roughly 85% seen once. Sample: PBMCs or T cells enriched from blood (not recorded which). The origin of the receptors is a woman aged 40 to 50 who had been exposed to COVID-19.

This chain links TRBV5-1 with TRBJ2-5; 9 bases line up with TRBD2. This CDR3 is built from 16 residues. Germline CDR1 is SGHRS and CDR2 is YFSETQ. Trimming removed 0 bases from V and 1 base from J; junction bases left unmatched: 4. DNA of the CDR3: TGCGCCAGCAGCTTGGTTGCGGGGGGGCCCCAAGAGACCCAGTACTTC. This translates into CASSLVAGGPQETQYF.

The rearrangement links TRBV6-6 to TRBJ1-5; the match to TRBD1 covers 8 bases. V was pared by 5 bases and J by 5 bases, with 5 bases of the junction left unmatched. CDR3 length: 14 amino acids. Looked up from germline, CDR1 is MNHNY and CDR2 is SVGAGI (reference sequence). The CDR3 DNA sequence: TGTGCCAGCAGTCCCAACAGGGGGGATCAGCCCCAGCATTTT. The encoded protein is CASSPNRGDQPQHF.

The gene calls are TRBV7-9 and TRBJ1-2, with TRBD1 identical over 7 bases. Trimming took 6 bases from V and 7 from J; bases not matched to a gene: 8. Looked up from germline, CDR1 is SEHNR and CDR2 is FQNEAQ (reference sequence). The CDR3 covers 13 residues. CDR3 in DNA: TGTGCCAGCAGTCTAGAGGGGGCTGGTGGCTACACCTTC. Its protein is CASSLEGAGGYTF. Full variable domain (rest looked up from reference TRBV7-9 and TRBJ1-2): DTGVSQNPRHKITKRGQNVTFRCDPISEHNRLYWYRQTLGQGPEFLTYFQNEAQLEKSRLLSDRFSAERPKGSFSTLEIQRTEQGDSAMYLCASSLEGAGGYTFGSGTRLTVV.

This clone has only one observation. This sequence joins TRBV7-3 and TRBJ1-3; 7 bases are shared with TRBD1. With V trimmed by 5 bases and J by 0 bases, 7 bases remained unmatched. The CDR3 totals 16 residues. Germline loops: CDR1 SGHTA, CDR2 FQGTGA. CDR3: CASSLGTANSGNTIYF. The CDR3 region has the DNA TGTGCCAGCAGCCTAGGGACAGCAAACTCTGGAAACACCATATATTTT. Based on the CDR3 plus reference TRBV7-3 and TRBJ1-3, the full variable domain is GAGVSQTPSNKVTEKGKYVELRCDPISGHTALYWYRQSLGQGPEFLIYFQGTGAADDSGLPNDRFFAVRPEGSVSTLKIQRTERGDSAVYLCASSLGTANSGNTIYFGEGSWLTVV.

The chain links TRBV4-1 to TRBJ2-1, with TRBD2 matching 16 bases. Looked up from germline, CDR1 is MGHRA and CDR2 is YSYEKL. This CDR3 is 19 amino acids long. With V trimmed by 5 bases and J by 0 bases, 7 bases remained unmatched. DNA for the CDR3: TGCGCCAGCAGCGGCCATGGGACTAGCGGGGGGGGCTCCTACAATGAGCAGTTCTTC. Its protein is CASSGHGTSGGGSYNEQFF.

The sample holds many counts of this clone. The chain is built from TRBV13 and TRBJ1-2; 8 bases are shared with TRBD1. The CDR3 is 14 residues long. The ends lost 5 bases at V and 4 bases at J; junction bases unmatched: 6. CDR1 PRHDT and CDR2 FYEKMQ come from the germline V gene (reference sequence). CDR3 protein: CASSQGTGRYGYTF. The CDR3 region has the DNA TGTGCCAGCAGCCAAGGGACAGGCCGCTATGGCTACACCTTC.

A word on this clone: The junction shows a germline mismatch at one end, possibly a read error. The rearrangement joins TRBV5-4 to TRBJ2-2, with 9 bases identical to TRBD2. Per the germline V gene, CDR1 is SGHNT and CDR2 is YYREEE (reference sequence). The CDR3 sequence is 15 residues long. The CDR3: CARSRRGGFSGELFF. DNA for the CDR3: TGTGCCCGCAGCCGGCGGGGGGGCTTTTCCGGGGAGCTGTTTTTT.

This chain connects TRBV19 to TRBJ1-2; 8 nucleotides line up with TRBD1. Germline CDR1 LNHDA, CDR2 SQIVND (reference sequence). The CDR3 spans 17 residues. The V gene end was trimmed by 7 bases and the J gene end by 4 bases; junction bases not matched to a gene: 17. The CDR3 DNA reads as TGTGCCAGTACCCCCTCGGGGGCAGGGGGCGATAGCTATGGCTACACCTTC. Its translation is CASTPSGAGGDSYGYTF.

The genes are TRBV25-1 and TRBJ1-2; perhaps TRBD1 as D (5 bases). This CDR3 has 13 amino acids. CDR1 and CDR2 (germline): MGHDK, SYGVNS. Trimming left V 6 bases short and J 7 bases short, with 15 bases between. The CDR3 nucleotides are TGTGCCAGCAGCGGATCGCGGGGGGGTGGCTACACCTTC. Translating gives CASSGSRGGGYTF.

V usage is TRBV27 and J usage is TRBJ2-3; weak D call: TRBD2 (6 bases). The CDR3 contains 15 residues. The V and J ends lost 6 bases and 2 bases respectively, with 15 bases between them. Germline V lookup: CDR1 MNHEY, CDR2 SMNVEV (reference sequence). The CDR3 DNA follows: TGTGCCAGCAGGGACCTCGGACTACCCACAGATACGCAGTATTTT. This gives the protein CASRDLGLPTDTQYF.

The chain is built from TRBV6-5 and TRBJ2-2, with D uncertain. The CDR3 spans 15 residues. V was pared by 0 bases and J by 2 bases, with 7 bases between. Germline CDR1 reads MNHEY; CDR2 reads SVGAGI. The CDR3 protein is CASSYSRKNTGELFF. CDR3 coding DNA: TGTGCCAGCAGTTACTCGCGAAAAAACACCGGGGAGCTGTTTTTT.

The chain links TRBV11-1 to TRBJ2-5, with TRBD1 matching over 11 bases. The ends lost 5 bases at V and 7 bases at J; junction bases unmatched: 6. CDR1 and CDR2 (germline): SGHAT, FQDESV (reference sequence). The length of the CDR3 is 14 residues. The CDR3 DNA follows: TGTGCCAGCAGCCCGGACAGGGGGCGGGTGACCCAGTACTTC. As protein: CASSPDRGRVTQYF.

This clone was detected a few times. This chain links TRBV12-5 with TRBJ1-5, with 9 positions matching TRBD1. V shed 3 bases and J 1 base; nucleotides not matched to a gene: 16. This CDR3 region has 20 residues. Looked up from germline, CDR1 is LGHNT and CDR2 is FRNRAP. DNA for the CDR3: TGTGCTAGTGGTTTAGGGCCCGAGGGACAGGGAAAAGGGAGCAATCAGCCCCAGCATTTT. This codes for CASGLGPEGQGKGSNQPQHF.

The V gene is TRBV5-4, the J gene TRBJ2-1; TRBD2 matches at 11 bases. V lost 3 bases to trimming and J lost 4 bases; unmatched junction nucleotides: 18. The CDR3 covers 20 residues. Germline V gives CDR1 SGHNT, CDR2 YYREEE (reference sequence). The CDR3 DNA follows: TGTGCCAGCAGCTCCCCTAGCGGGGGGACCGCCAGGGGCCGGTACAATGAGCAGTTCTTC. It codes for CASSSPSGGTARGRYNEQFF.

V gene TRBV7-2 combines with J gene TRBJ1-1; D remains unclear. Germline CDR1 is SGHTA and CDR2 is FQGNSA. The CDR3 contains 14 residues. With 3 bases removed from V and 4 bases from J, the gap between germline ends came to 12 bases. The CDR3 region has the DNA TGTGCCAGCAGCTTCCACCGGGAGGGCACTGAAGCTTTCTTT. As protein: CASSFHREGTEAFF.

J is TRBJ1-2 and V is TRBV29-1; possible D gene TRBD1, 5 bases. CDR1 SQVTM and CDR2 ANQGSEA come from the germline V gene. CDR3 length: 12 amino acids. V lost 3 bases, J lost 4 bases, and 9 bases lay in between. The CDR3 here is CSVDREGYGYTF. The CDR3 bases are TGCAGCGTTGACAGGGAGGGCTATGGCTACACCTTC.

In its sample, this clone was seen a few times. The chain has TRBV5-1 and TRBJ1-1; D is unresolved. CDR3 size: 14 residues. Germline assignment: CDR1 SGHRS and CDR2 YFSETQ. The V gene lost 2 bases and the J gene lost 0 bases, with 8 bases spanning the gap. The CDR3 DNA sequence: TGCGCCAGCAGCTTCAGGAGGGTGAACACTGAAGCTTTCTTT. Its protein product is CASSFRRVNTEAFF.

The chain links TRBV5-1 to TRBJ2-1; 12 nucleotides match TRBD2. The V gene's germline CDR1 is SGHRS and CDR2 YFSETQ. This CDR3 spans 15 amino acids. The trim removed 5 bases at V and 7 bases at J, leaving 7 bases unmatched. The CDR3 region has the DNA TGCGCCAGCAGAGAGACTAGCGGGGGTTGGAATGAGCAGTTCTTC. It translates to CASRETSGGWNEQFF.

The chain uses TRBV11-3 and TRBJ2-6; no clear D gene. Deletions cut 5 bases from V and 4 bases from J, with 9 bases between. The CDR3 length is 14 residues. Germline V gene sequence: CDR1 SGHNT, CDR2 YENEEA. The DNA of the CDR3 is TGTGCCAGCAGCCCCACCCTAGGGGCCAACGTCCTGACTTTC. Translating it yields CASSPTLGANVLTF.

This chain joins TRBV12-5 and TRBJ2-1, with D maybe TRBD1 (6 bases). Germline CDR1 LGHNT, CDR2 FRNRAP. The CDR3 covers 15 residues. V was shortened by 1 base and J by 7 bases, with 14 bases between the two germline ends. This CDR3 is CASGLGQGLLNEQFF. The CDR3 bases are TGTGCTAGTGGTTTGGGGCAGGGGTTATTGAATGAGCAGTTCTTC.

CDR3 region: CASSYLGTGFNYGYTF. CDR3 coding DNA: TGTGCCAGCAGTTACCTGGGGACAGGTTTTAACTATGGCTACACCTTC. The chain combines TRBV6-5 with TRBJ1-2, with 8 bases fitting TRBD1. Germline loops: CDR1 MNHEY, CDR2 SVGAGI. The CDR3 spans 16 residues. The ends lost 2 bases at V and 1 base at J; junction bases unmatched: 6.

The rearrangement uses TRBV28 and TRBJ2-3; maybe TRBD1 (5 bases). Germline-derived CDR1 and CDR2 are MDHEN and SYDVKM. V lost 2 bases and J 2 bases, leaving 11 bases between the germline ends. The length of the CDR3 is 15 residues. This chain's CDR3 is CASSLGVGDTDTQYF. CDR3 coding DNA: TGTGCCAGCAGTTTAGGGGTAGGGGACACAGATACGCAGTATTTT.

As DNA, the CDR3 is TGCGCCAGCAGCTCAACCCTTAGCGGGGTGAACACCGGGGAGCTGTTTTTT. Its translation is CASSSTLSGVNTGELFF. The chain combines TRBV5-1 with TRBJ2-2; 8 bases are a match to TRBD2. CDR1 and CDR2 (germline): SGHRS, YFSETQ. The CDR3 totals 17 residues. The V and J ends lost 3 bases and 1 base, in that order; junction bases with no gene match: 8.

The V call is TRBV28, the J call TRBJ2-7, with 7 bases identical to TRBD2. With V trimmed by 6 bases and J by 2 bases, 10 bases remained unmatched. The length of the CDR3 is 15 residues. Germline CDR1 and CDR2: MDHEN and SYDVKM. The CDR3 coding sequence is TGTGCCAGCAGCCCCGGAGGGAGCGGGGCCTACGAGCAGTACTTC. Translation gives CASSPGGSGAYEQYF.

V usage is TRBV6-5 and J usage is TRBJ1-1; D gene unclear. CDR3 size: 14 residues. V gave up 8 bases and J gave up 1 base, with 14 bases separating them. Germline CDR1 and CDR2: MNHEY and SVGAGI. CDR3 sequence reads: CASRLSRQNTEAFF. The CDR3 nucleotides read TGTGCCAGCCGCTTATCCAGACAGAACACTGAAGCTTTCTTT.

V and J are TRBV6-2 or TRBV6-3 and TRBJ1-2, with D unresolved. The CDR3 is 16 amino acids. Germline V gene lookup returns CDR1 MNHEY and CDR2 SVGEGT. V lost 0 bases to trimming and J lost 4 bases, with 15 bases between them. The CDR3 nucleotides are TGTGCCAGCAGTTACTCGAATTTCTGGAGGGCCTATGGCTACACCTTC. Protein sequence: CASSYSNFWRAYGYTF.

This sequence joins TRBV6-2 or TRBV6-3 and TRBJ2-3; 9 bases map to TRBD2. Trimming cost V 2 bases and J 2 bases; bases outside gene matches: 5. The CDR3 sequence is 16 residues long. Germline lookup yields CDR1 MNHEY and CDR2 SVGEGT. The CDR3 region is CASSYPAGGFTDTQYF. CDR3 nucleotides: TGTGCCAGCAGTTACCCTGCGGGGGGGTTCACAGATACGCAGTATTTT.

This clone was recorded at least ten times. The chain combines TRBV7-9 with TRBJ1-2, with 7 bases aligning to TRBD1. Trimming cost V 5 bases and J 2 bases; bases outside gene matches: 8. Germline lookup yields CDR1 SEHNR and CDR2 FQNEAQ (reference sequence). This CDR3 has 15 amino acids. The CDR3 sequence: CASSAPGTENYGYTF. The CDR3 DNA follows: TGTGCCAGCAGCGCCCCCGGGACAGAGAACTATGGCTACACCTTC.